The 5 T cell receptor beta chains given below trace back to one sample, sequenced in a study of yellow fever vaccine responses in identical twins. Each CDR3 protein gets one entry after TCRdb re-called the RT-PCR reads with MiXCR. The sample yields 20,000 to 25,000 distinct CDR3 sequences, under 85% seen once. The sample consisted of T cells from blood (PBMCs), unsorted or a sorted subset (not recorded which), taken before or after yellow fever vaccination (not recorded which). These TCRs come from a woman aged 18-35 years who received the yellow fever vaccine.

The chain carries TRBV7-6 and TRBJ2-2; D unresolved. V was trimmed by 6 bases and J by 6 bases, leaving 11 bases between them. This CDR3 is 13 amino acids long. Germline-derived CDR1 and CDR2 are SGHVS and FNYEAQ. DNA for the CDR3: TGTGCCAGCAGTCCCGGGCCTGCCGGGGAGCTGTTTTTT. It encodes CASSPGPAGELFF.

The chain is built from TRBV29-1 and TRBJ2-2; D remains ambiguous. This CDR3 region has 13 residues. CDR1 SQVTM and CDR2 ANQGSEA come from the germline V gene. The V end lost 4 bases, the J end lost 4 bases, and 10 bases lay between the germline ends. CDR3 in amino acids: CSVAYRTTGELFF. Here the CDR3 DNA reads TGCAGCGTTGCGTATAGAACCACCGGGGAGCTGTTTTTT.

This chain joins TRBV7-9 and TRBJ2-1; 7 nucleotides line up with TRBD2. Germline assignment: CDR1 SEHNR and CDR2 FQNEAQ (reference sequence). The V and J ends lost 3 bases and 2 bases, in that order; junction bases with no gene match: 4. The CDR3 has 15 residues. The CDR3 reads CASSFDAGAYNEQFF. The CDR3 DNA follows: TGTGCCAGCAGCTTCGATGCGGGGGCCTACAATGAGCAGTTCTTC.

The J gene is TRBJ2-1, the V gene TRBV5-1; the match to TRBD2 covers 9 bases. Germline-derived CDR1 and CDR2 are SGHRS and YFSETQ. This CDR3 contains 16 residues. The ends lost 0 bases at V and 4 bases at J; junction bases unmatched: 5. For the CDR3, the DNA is TGCGCCAGCAGCTTGGTTTCTAGCGGGGTGTACAATGAGCAGTTCTTC. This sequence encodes CASSLVSSGVYNEQFF.

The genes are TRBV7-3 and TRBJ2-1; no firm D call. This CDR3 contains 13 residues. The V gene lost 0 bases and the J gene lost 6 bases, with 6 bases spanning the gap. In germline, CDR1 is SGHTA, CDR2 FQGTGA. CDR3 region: CASSLTPINEQFF. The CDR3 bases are TGTGCCAGCAGCTTAACGCCCATCAATGAGCAGTTCTTC.